This TCR beta chain was sequenced during a study of shared clonotypes between healthy human individuals. The V and J ends lost 1 base and 2 bases respectively, with 2 bases between them. Germline V gene lookup returns CDR1 SGHVS and CDR2 FNYEAQ. The CDR3 has 13 residues. Naive CD8 cells were CD45RO-negative, positively selected for CCR7, excluding terminally differentiated effector memory CD45RA+ cells. Libraries were prepared by immunoSEQ multiplex PCR; TCRdb keeps only in-frame clonotypes and omits some of them. The sample holds approximately 600,000 clones, roughly 95% seen once. This TCR came from a woman in her twenties or thirties in good health. The chain links TRBV7-6 to TRBJ2-2; D gene uncertain. The sequencing sample was made of naive CD8+ T cells sorted from blood. CDR3 protein: CASSLGNTGELFF. The CDR3, as DNA: TGTGCCAGCAGCTTAGGCAACACCGGGGAGCTGTTTTTT.